A selection of T cell receptor beta chains follows, all from one sample in a study of blood T cell repertoires in COVID-19. TCRdb's copy holds only in-frame clones and misses some; the assay was immunoSEQ multiplex PCR. The sample contains 57,000 or so clones, 70% to 85% of which appear only once. Sequencing input: peripheral blood. These TCRs come from a man in his 60s with acute or convalescent COVID-19. Both conserved end residues are part of each CDR3. Fields, in order: D gene, clone size, J gene, V gene, CDR3 protein, CDR3 DNA. The D gene is left open where the match is weak. Part of the rows lack a size; the others show once, few, many or a class for expanded clones.

NA,once,TRBJ1-5,TRBV15,CATSSGLNQPQHF,TGTGCCACCAGCAGTGGGCTAAATCAGCCCCAGCATTTT
TRBD1,NA,TRBJ1-3,TRBV5-5,CASSLDLTGLAGNTIYF,TGTGCCAGCAGCTTGGACTTGACAGGGTTGGCTGGAAACACCATATATTTT
TRBD1,NA,TRBJ1-6,TRBV5-1,CASSSGQGSSPLHF,TGCGCCAGCAGCTCGGGACAGGGAAGTTCACCCCTCCACTTT
NA,NA,TRBJ1-2,TRBV23-1,CASGQRDYNYGYTF,TGCGCCAGCGGTCAGAGGGACTACAACTATGGCTACACCTTC
TRBD2,once,TRBJ2-3,TRBV5-5,CASSSIAGGGHSGTDTQYF,TGTGCCAGCAGCTCTATAGCGGGAGGGGGTCATAGTGGCACAGATACGCAGTATTTT
NA,NA,TRBJ2-1,TRBV4-2,CASSQDLASVPYNEQFF,TGTGCCAGCAGCCAAGATCTGGCTAGCGTCCCCTACAATGAGCAGTTCTTC
TRBD1,NA,TRBJ1-5,TRBV2,CASSRTGGHQPQHF,TGTGCCAGCAGCCGGACAGGGGGCCATCAGCCCCAGCATTTT
TRBD2,NA,TRBJ2-7,TRBV9,CASSGDSGSFDEQYF,TGTGCCAGCAGCGGCGATAGCGGGAGTTTCGACGAGCAGTACTTC
TRBD1,once,TRBJ1-2,TRBV5-6,CASSSAEDRRPYGYTF,TGTGCCAGCAGCTCAGCCGAGGACAGGCGGCCCTATGGCTACACCTTC
NA,NA,TRBJ1-4,TRBV25-1,CASNPPQNEKLFF,TGTGCCAGCAACCCACCTCAGAATGAAAAACTGTTTTTT
NA,few,TRBJ2-5,TRBV6-1,CASSEYQGRETQYF,TGTGCCAGCAGTGAATATCAGGGCCGAGAGACCCAGTACTTC
TRBD2,NA,TRBJ2-3,TRBV6-5,CASSSGRAGDTQYF,TGTGCCAGCAGTAGCGGGAGGGCCGGGGATACGCAGTATTTT
TRBD2,once,TRBJ2-1,TRBV6-2/TRBV6-3,CASSYSGLAGETEQFF,TGTGCCAGCAGTTACTCGGGACTAGCGGGAGAAACTGAGCAGTTCTTC
TRBD2,NA,TRBJ2-1,TRBV7-3,CASSVTGASGINEQFF,TGTGCCAGCAGCGTAACGGGGGCTAGCGGGATCAATGAGCAGTTCTTC
TRBD1,NA,TRBJ2-1,TRBV5-1,CASSSVTGGSYNEQFF,TGCGCCAGCAGCTCGGTGACAGGGGGCTCCTACAATGAGCAGTTCTTC
TRBD2,NA,TRBJ2-2,TRBV3-1/TRBV3-2,CASSQVAAGGGTAGELFF,TGTGCCAGCAGCCAAGTAGCTGCGGGAGGCGGAACGGCCGGGGAGCTGTTTTTT
TRBD2,NA,TRBJ2-1,TRBV2,CASSQKAGHEQFF,TGTGCCAGCAGCCAAAAAGCGGGGCATGAGCAGTTCTTC
TRBD2,few,TRBJ2-2,TRBV4-1,CASSRDSTSGRANTGELFF,TGCGCCAGCAGCCGAGACTCGACTAGCGGGAGAGCGAACACCGGGGAGCTGTTTTTT
TRBD1,NA,TRBJ2-7,TRBV28,CASRFRQGATAYEQYF,TGTGCCAGCAGATTTCGACAGGGGGCCACCGCCTACGAGCAGTACTTC
TRBD2,NA,TRBJ2-3,TRBV28,CASSSLAGYTDTQYF,TGTGCCAGCAGTTCCTTAGCGGGATACACAGATACGCAGTATTTT
TRBD2,NA,TRBJ2-7,TRBV5-4,CASSSRTSSFSYEQYF,TGTGCCAGCAGTTCTCGGACTAGCAGTTTCTCCTACGAGCAGTACTTC